This T cell receptor (beta chain) was sequenced during a study of T cell responses to AZD1222 COVID-19 vaccine. Study results and limitations: Dominant CD4 TCR responses targeted spike regions 160-218 and 743-854. Donors in the cohort were predominantly white British and more often female, and clonal diversity was possibly underestimated. Spike-specific TCR repertoires showed rising breadth and depth after two AZD1222 doses.

TCRdb keeps only in-frame clones here, not all; method: immunoSEQ multiplex PCR. The data show about 180,000 clones, 88% seen once. With 3 bases removed from V and 8 bases from J, the gap between germline ends came to 16 bases. Germline values: CDR1 SGHTA, CDR2 FQGNSA. The CDR3 is 14 amino acids. This clone was seen a handful of times. Its antigen is not identified. This chain links TRBV7-2 with TRBJ1-2; D may be TRBD1 (5 bases). This sequence originates from an adult in good health. Sequencing was performed on peripheral blood, taken on day 0 of AZD1222 vaccination. As DNA, the CDR3 is TGTGCCAGCAGCTTTTCCGACAGCCTCTTGGGCTACACCTTC. It encodes CASSFSDSLLGYTF.